These 16 T cell receptor beta chains originate from one sample sequenced in a study of cytomegalovirus exposure and HLA in healthy donors (dated by TCRdb to the late 2010s). Library construction relied on the immunoSEQ multiplex PCR assay. The multiplex PCR relied on a mix of 60 forward primers for TCR Vbeta segments and 13 reverse primers for TCR Jbeta segments. TCRdb stores this immuneACCESS table with in-frame sequences only. Part of the clones is absent; in the studies checked, under half of the shortfall reflects unresolved V genes, and no reason is known for the rest. Here the sample has some 120,000 clones; roughly 80% occur a single time. The biggest ten clones account for roughly 2.5% of the sample. Sequenced sample: PBMCs. The receptors were sampled from a female donor in good health and CMV-seronegative.

The chain carries TRBV11-1 and TRBJ1-1, with 7 bases fitting TRBD1. The ends lost 5 bases at V and 6 bases at J; junction bases unmatched: 9. The germline CDR1 and CDR2 sequences are SGHAT and FQDESV (reference sequence). The CDR3 sequence is 14 residues long. The CDR3 bases are TGTGCCAGCAGCGTGACAGGGTTACCCGCTGAAGCTTTCTTT. Translation gives CASSVTGLPAEAFF.

CDR3 in DNA: TGTGCCAGCAGCTTAGAGGGGGGGCTGTCGAATTCACCCCTCCACTTT. It is translated as CASSLEGGLSNSPLHF. The V and J genes are TRBV7-8 and TRBJ1-6, with D possibly TRBD1 on 6 matching bases. Germline V gives CDR1 SGHVS, CDR2 FQNEAQ. This CDR3 is 16 amino acids long. The V end was cut by 1 base, the J end by 7 bases, with 14 bases between.

J is TRBJ1-5 and V is TRBV27, with D possibly matching TRBD1 (5 bases). The CDR3 has 14 amino acids. CDR1 is MNHEY and CDR2 is SMNVEV in the germline V gene (reference sequence). V lost 6 bases and J 5 bases, leaving 14 bases between the germline ends. CDR3 sequence (DNA): TGTGCCAGCAGCAATACAGGTCCTTATCAGCCCCAGCATTTT. Translation gives CASSNTGPYQPQHF.

V gene TRBV7-9 combines with J gene TRBJ1-1; TRBD1 aligns across 8 bases. The germline V gene has CDR1 SEHNR and CDR2 FQNEAQ (reference sequence). The CDR3 consists of 16 residues. The trim removed 1 base at V and 7 bases at J, leaving 11 bases unmatched. CDR3 DNA: TGTGCCAGCAGCTTAGAGTGGGACAGGAAGGGGGGTGAAGCTTTCTTT. Amino acids: CASSLEWDRKGGEAFF.

The rearrangement links TRBV29-1 to TRBJ1-1; D unclear. Germline CDR1 and CDR2: SQVTM and ANQGSEA. This CDR3 spans 12 amino acids. The germline V and J ends were trimmed by 6 bases and 1 base, with 9 bases remaining between them. The CDR3 nucleotides are TGCAGCGTGGAGTCCGCGAACACTGAAGCTTTCTTT. This encodes CSVESANTEAFF.

This clone turned up a few times. This chain links TRBV5-1 with TRBJ1-1; D is possibly TRBD1 (6 bases). V was shortened by 0 bases and J by 8 bases, with 14 bases between the two germline ends. The CDR3 length is 14 residues. In germline, CDR1 is SGHRS, CDR2 YFSETQ. The CDR3 DNA reads TGCGCCAGCAGCTTGGGAACAGCACAGGGAGAAGCTTTCTTT. Protein: CASSLGTAQGEAFF.

This clone has a handful of counts. The rearrangement uses TRBV6-1 and TRBJ1-5, with a possible D match to TRBD1 (6 bases). V was cut by 8 bases and J by 0 bases, with 11 bases left in between. The CDR3 contains 14 residues. CDR1 is MNHNS, CDR2 SASEGT, per germline. The CDR3 region is CASSDSYSNQPQHF. The CDR3 nucleotides read TGTGCCAGCTCGGACAGCTATAGCAATCAGCCCCAGCATTTT.

This clone has only one observation. This rearrangement joins TRBV29-1 to TRBJ2-7; 7 bases line up with TRBD1. V dropped 7 bases and J dropped 4; count of bases not matched to a gene: 13. CDR1 and CDR2 (germline): SQVTM, ANQGSEA. The CDR3 loop spans 14 amino acids. As DNA, the CDR3 is TGCAGCGCGAACGACAGGGCACGTGGGTACGAGCAGTACTTC. As protein: CSANDRARGYEQYF.

This chain connects TRBV19 to TRBJ2-1; 13 bases match TRBD2. This CDR3 comprises 16 residues. J lost 9 bases, V lost 3 bases, and 8 bases had no gene match. Germline-derived CDR1 and CDR2 are LNHDA and SQIVND (reference sequence). The CDR3 protein is CASSMTSGGFYGEQFF. The CDR3 nucleotides read TGTGCCAGTAGTATGACTAGCGGGGGGTTTTACGGTGAGCAGTTCTTC.

A word on this clone: One junction end disagrees with the germline gene, perhaps due to a read error. This rearrangement joins TRBV7-9 to TRBJ2-5; 10 nucleotides agree with TRBD2. The CDR3 sequence is 14 residues long. Germline loops: CDR1 SEHNR, CDR2 FQNEAQ (reference sequence). The CDR3 coding sequence is TGTGCCAGCAGCCTAGCGGGGGCTCAAGAGACCCAGTACTTC. Amino acids: CASSLAGAQETQYF.

V gene TRBV5-1 combines with J gene TRBJ2-7; 7 bases fit TRBD2. This CDR3 is 14 amino acids long. Per germline, CDR1 SGHRS and CDR2 YFSETQ. The junction had 4 bases not matched to a gene; V was cut back by 4 bases and J by 0 bases. CDR3 nucleotide sequence: TGCGCCAGCAGCCAAGCGGGGAGCTCCTACGAGCAGTACTTC. Protein sequence: CASSQAGSSYEQYF. The whole variable domain, filled in from reference TRBV5-1 and TRBJ2-7, reads KAGVTQTPRYLIKTRGQQVTLSCSPISGHRSVSWYQQTPGQGLQFLFEYFSETQRNKGNFPGRFSGRQFSNSRSEMNVSTLELGDSALYLCASSQAGSSYEQYFGPGTRLTVT.

The CDR3 bases are TGTGCCAGCAACCGGGGCGGGGGAGCCTCTGGAAACACCATATATTTT. Its protein product is CASNRGGGASGNTIYF. This chain uses TRBV5-6 with TRBJ1-3; D might be TRBD1 (5 bases). Germline V gene data show CDR1 as SGHDT and CDR2 as YYEEEE. V was pared by 6 bases and J by 0 bases, with 16 bases between. The CDR3 loop spans 16 amino acids.

The rearrangement uses TRBV27 and TRBJ1-2; 8 bases align to TRBD1. The CDR3 contains 13 residues. Germline CDR1 reads MNHEY; CDR2 reads SMNVEV (reference sequence). The junction had 8 bases not matched to a gene; V was cut back by 6 bases and J by 8 bases. The CDR3 DNA follows: TGTGCCAGCAGACAAACTGGACAGGGCGGCTACACCTTC. Translated: CASRQTGQGGYTF.

This clone appeared a single time. As DNA, the CDR3 is TGTGCCAGCAGCCACCGGACAGCTTACGAGCAGTACTTC. This encodes CASSHRTAYEQYF. The J gene is TRBJ2-7, the V gene TRBV14, with a possible D match to TRBD1 (6 bases). This CDR3 is built from 13 residues. V shed 3 bases and J shed 4 bases, with 10 bases lying between them. The germline V gene encodes CDR1 SGHDN and CDR2 FVKESK.

V is TRBV5-3 and J is TRBJ2-7; 9 bases are shared with TRBD1. TRBV5-3 qualifies as an ORF whose function is uncertain. Trimming at V came to 3 bases and at J to 0 bases, leaving 19 bases not matched to a gene. CDR3 length: 20 amino acids. The CDR3 region has the DNA TGTGCCAGAAGCTGCTGCGGGACAGGGAAATCCTCTAGGAGCTCCTACGAGCAGTACTTC. Protein sequence: CARSCCGTGKSSRSSYEQYF.

This chain links TRBV18 with TRBJ2-2, with TRBD1 matching 9 bases. This CDR3 region has 17 residues. The germline V gene has CDR1 KGHSH and CDR2 LQKENI. Trimming at V came to 1 base and at J to 6 bases, leaving 9 bases not matched to a gene. CDR3 amino acids: CASSPLWGQGISGELFF. CDR3 DNA: TGTGCCAGCTCACCACTATGGGGACAGGGCATATCCGGGGAGCTGTTTTTT. Together with reference TRBV18 and TRBJ2-2, the CDR3 gives the full variable domain: NAGVMQNPRHLVRRRGQEARLRCSPMKGHSHVYWYRQLPEEGLKFMVYLQKENIIDESGMPKERFSAEFPKEGPSILRIQQVVRGDSAAYFCASSPLWGQGISGELFFGEGSRLTVL.